These 6 T cell receptor beta chains came from one sample sequenced in a study of shared clonotypes between healthy human individuals. Generated by immunoSEQ multiplex PCR, the TCRdb table keeps only in-frame clones and is missing some. This repertoire shows 150,000 to 200,000 clones, around 63% found once; its top ten account for more than 9%. Sequenced sample: memory CD4+ T cells sorted from blood. Regarding subset: CD45RA-negative fraction. The source of these receptors is a man aged 25 to 40 in good health.

A few counts support this clone. This chain's CDR3 is CASSDGTRGETQYF. The CDR3 DNA reads as TGTGCCAGCAGTGATGGGACCCGGGGGGAGACCCAGTACTTC. The J gene is TRBJ2-5, the V gene TRBV2, with D possibly matching TRBD2 (6 bases). There are 14 residues in the CDR3. V lost 3 bases and J 5 bases, leaving 13 bases between the germline ends. The germline CDR1 and CDR2 sequences are SNHLY and FYNNEI.

This rearrangement joins TRBV7-3 to TRBJ1-1, with 7 nucleotides matching TRBD1. The CDR3 is made up of 14 amino acids. Looked up from germline, CDR1 is SGHTA and CDR2 is FQGTGA. V trimming: 0 bases; J trimming: 2 bases; junction bases outside the gene matches: 0. The chain's CDR3 is CASSLTGGNTEAFF. For the CDR3, the DNA is TGTGCCAGCAGCTTAACAGGGGGCAACACTGAAGCTTTCTTT.

This clone was counted between two and nine times. The rearrangement uses TRBV28 and TRBJ1-5; D gene ambiguous. Germline V gene data show CDR1 as MDHEN and CDR2 as SYDVKM. Trimming stripped 3 bases from V and 6 bases from J, with 12 bases between. There are 14 residues in the CDR3. The CDR3 nucleotides read TGTGCCAGCAGTTTGTTGGCGAATTTTCAGCCCCAGCATTTT. Amino acids: CASSLLANFQPQHF.

The rearrangement joins TRBV18 to TRBJ2-7; 7 nucleotides match TRBD1. Germline CDR1 reads KGHSH; CDR2 reads LQKENI. Germline trimming cut 3 bases from V and 2 bases from J; bases unmatched to any gene: 16. The CDR3 extends over 18 amino acids. CDR3 sequence (DNA): TGTGCCAGCTCACCGGACAGGACGGGATATTACCTTCCCTACGAGCAGTACTTC. Its translation is CASSPDRTGYYLPYEQYF.

The chain employs TRBV5-1 and TRBJ1-1; no firm D call. The length of the CDR3 is 13 residues. The germline V and J ends were trimmed by 4 bases and 0 bases, with 7 bases remaining between them. CDR1 and CDR2 (germline): SGHRS, YFSETQ. DNA of the CDR3: TGCGCCAGCAGCCGGGTAATGAACACTGAAGCTTTCTTT. Translated, it gives CASSRVMNTEAFF.

The genes are TRBV7-2 and TRBJ2-7; tentatively, D is TRBD2 (5 bases). Germline V gene lookup returns CDR1 SGHTA and CDR2 FQGNSA. The CDR3 loop spans 14 amino acids. V was clipped by 7 bases and J by 2 bases, with 15 bases between them. The DNA of the CDR3 is TGTGCCAGCACCCACTCAGCGGCCACCTACGAGCAGTACTTC. Its translation is CASTHSAATYEQYF. The whole variable domain, filled in from reference TRBV7-2 and TRBJ2-7, reads GAGVSQSPSNKVTEKGKDVELRCDPISGHTALYWYRQSLGQGLEFLIYFQGNSAPDKSGLPSDRFSAERTGGSVSTLTIQRTQQEDSAVYLCASTHSAATYEQYFGPGTRLTVT.